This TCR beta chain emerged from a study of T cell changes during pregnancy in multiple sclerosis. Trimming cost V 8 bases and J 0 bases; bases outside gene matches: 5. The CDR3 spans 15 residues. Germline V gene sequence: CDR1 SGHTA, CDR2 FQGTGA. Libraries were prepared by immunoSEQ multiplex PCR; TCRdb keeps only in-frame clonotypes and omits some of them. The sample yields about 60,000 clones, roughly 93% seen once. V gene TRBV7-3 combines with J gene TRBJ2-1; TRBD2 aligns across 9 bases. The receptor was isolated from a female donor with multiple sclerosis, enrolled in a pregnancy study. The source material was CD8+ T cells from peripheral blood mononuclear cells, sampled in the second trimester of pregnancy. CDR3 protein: CASSGAGGSYNEQFF. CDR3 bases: TGTGCCAGCTCAGGAGCGGGAGGCTCCTACAATGAGCAGTTCTTC.